This T cell receptor beta chain was sequenced during a study of cytomegalovirus exposure and HLA in healthy donors. A few counts support this clone. The antigen is undetermined. Germline V gene lookup returns CDR1 SNHLY and CDR2 FYNNEI. Deletions cut 4 bases from V and 2 bases from J, with 8 bases between. This CDR3 comprises 14 residues. Study outcomes and limitations: The authors judged a highly shared variant cluster likely a sequencing artifact. The Asian-associated ancestry cluster reportedly had fewer N-insertions than the approximately 650-donor mean in a later analysis. Association of a missense DCLRE1C variant with TCR beta V- and J-gene trimming was reported in a later analysis. Across all donors, roughly uniform sequencing depth was an assumption of the presence/absence analyses.

A multiplex PCR was run with 60 Vbeta primers and 13 Jbeta primers. The method was immunoSEQ multiplex PCR; TCRdb's version includes in-frame clones alone and lacks a portion of them. The sample lists 150,000 to 180,000 clones; roughly 77% were seen once. Sample: PBMCs. The gene calls are TRBV2 and TRBJ2-2, with D perhaps matching TRBD1 (5 bases). This sequence originates from a man aged 30 to 39 in good health and CMV-seropositive. For the CDR3, the DNA is TGTGCCAGCAGTGTAGGGGCCAACACCGGGGAGCTGTTTTTT. As protein: CASSVGANTGELFF.